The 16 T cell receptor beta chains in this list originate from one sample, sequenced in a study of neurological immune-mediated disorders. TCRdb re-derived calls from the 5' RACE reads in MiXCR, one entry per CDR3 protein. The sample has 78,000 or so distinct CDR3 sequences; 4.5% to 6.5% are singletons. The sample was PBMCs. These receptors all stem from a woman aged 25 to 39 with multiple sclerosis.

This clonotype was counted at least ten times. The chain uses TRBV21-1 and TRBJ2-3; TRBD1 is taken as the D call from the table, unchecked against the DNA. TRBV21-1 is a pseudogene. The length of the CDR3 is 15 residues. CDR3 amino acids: CASSKTGQGWGTQYF. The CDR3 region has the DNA TGTGCCAGCAGCAAGACCGGACAGGGATGGGGTACGCAGTATTTT.

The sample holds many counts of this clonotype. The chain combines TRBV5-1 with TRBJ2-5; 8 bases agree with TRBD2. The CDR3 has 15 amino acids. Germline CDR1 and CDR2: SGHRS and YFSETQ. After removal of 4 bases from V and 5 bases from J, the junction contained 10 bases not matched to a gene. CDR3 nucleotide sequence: TGCGCCAGCAGCATATCCGGGACTAGTGGGGAGACCCAGTACTTC. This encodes CASSISGTSGETQYF.

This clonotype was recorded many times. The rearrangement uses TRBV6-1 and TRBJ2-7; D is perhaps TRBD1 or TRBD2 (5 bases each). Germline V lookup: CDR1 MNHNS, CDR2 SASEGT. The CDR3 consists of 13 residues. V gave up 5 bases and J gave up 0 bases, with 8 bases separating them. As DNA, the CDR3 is TGTGCCAGCAGTTCGGGGCACTCCTACGAGCAGTACTTC. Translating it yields CASSSGHSYEQYF.

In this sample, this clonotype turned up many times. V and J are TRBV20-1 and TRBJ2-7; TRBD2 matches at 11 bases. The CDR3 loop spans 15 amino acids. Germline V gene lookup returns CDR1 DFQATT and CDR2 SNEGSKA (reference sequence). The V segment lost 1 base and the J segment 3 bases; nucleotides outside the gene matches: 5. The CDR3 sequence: CSARAGLAANYEQYF. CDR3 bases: TGCAGTGCTAGAGCGGGACTAGCGGCGAACTACGAGCAGTACTTC.

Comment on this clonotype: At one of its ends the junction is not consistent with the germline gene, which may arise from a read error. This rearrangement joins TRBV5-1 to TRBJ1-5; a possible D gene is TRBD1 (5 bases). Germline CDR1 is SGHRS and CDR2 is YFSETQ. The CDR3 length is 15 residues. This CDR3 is CASSFGAGHNKTQNF. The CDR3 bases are TGCGCCAGCAGCTTTGGGGCAGGGCACAATAAGACCCAGAATTTT.

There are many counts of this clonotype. CDR3 DNA sequence: TGCAGTGCTAGAGACGGCACACCCCTCCACTTT. Encoded protein: CSARDGTPLHF. The chain has TRBV20-1 and TRBJ1-6; D is ambiguous. Looked up from germline, CDR1 is DFQATT and CDR2 is SNEGSKA (reference sequence). V shed 0 bases and J shed 11 bases, with 5 bases lying between them. The CDR3 length is 11 residues.

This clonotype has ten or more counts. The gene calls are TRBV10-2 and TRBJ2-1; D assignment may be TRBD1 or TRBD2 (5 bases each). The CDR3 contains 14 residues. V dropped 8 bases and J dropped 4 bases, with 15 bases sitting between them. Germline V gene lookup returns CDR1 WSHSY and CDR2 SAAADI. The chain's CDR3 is CASPPGRTYNEQFF. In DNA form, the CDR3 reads TGCGCCAGCCCACCGGGGCGGACTTACAATGAGCAGTTCTTC.

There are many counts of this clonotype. The CDR3 region has the DNA TGCAGTGCTAGAAAGGGGAATCAGCCCCAGCATTTT. Translation: CSARKGNQPQHF. The chain has TRBV20-1 and TRBJ1-5, with D possibly matching TRBD1 (5 bases). CDR3 size: 12 residues. Germline V lookup: CDR1 DFQATT, CDR2 SNEGSKA (reference sequence). The V end lost 2 bases, the J end lost 4 bases, and 6 bases lay between the germline ends.

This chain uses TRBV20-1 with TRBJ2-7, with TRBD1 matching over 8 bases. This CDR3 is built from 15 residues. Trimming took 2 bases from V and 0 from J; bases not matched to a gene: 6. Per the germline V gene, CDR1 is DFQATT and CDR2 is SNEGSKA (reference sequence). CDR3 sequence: CSARLRDRFSYEQYF. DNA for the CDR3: TGCAGTGCTAGACTTCGGGACAGGTTCTCCTACGAGCAGTACTTC.

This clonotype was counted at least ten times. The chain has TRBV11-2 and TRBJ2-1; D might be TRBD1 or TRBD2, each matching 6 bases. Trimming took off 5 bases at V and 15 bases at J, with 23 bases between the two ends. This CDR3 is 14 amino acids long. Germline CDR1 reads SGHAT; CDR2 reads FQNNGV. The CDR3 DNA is TGTGCCAGCAGCCCCTTCGGGGAACAGGGACTTGCGTTCTTC. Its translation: CASSPFGEQGLAFF.

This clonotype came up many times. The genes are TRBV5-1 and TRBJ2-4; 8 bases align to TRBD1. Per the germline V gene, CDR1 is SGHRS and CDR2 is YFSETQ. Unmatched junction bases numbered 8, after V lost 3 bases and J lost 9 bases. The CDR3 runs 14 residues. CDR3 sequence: CASSSDREGSIQYF. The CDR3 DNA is TGCGCCAGCAGCTCGGACAGGGAAGGGTCCATTCAGTACTTC.

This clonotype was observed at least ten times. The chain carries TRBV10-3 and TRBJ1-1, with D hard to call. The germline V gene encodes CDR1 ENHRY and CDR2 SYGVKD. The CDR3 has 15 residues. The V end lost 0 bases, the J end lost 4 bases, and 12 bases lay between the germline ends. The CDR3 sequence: CAISESSGLGTEAFF. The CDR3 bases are TGTGCCATCAGTGAGTCGTCTGGGCTCGGCACTGAAGCTTTCTTT.

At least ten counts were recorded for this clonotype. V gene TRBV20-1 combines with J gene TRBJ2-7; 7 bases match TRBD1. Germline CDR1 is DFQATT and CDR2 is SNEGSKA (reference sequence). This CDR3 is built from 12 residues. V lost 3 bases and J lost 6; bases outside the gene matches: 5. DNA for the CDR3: TGCAGTGCTAGGGCGACAGGGCCCGAGCAGTACTTC. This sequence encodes CSARATGPEQYF.

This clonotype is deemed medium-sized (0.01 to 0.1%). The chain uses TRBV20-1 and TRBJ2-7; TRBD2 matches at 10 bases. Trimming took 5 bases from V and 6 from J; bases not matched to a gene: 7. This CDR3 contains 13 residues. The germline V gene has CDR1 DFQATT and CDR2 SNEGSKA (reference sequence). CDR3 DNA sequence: TGCAGTGCTCCCCTAGCGGGAGATGGCGAGCAGTACTTC. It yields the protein CSAPLAGDGEQYF.

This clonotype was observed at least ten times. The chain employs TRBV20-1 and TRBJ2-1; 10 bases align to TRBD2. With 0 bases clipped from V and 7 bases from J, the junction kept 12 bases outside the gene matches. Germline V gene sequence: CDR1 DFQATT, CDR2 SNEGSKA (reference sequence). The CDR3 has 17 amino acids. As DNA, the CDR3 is TGCAGTGCTAGAGATGTGGCTAGCGGGAGTGAGGATAATGAGCAGTTCTTC. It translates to CSARDVASGSEDNEQFF.

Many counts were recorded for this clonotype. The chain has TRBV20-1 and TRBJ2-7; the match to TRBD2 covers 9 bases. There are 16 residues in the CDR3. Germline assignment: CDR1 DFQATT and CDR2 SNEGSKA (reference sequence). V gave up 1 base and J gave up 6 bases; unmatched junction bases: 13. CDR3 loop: CSARGLAGVSPGEQYF. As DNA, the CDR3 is TGCAGTGCTAGAGGATTAGCGGGAGTCTCGCCGGGCGAGCAGTACTTC.